Each of the 13 T cell receptor beta chains below was sequenced from the same sample in a study of T cell clonotyping in hematopoietic cell transplantation. Assay used: immunoSEQ multiplex PCR; TCRdb lists only in-frame clones, some missing. The data contain approximately 5,100 clones, under 35% of them singletons. Time point indicated: recipient sample about 28 days before transplant, after cytoreduction. The specimen comprised peripheral blood mononuclear cells, sampled before stem cell transplant. The receptors derive from a man aged 50-60 years with myelofibrosis. Some clones in this sample may be carry-over from other donors' samples.

V is TRBV30 and J is TRBJ1-5; D remains ambiguous. Germline V gives CDR1 GTSNPN, CDR2 SVGIG (reference sequence). The CDR3 has 15 residues. The V and J ends lost 0 bases and 5 bases respectively, with 14 bases between them. Here the CDR3 reads CAWSVGPGGYQPQHF. The CDR3 nucleotides are TGTGCCTGGAGTGTTGGTCCTGGCGGTTATCAGCCCCAGCATTTT.

The chain links TRBV29-1 to TRBJ1-2; 7 nucleotides line up with TRBD1. The ends lost 7 bases at V and 4 bases at J; junction bases unmatched: 12. The germline gives CDR1 SQVTM, CDR2 ANQGSEA. This CDR3 is 14 amino acids long. The CDR3, as DNA: TGCAGCGCGGAAGGCCCGGGACAGAGCTATGGCTACACCTTC. Translation: CSAEGPGQSYGYTF.

This clone was seen more than once but under ten times. The chain uses TRBV5-6 and TRBJ2-7; 7 bases agree with TRBD1. The trim removed 4 bases at V and 1 base at J, leaving 5 bases unmatched. Germline values: CDR1 SGHDT, CDR2 YYEEEE. CDR3 length: 14 amino acids. As DNA, the CDR3 is TGTGCCAGCAGCCTCCCGGGACAGTCCTACGAGCAGTACTTC. It yields the protein CASSLPGQSYEQYF.

This clone came up a few times. This chain joins TRBV5-5 and TRBJ2-1, with D possibly TRBD1 on 7 matching bases. Deletions cut 0 bases from V and 9 bases from J, with 13 bases between. This CDR3 comprises 14 residues. CDR1 SGHKS and CDR2 YYEKEE come from the germline V gene (reference sequence). For the CDR3, the DNA is TGTGCCAGCAGCTTGGCCCGACAGGGAGGTGAGCAGTTCTTC. Its translation: CASSLARQGGEQFF.

Of note for this clone: The junction shows a germline mismatch at one end, possibly a read error. The J gene is TRBJ2-7, the V gene TRBV30, with TRBD2 as a possible D gene (5 bases). Germline values: CDR1 GTSNPN, CDR2 SVGIG (reference sequence). The CDR3 loop spans 15 amino acids. The chain's CDR3 is CAWSVGVRSSYEQHF. The CDR3 DNA reads TGTGCCTGGAGTGTCGGGGTCCGGAGCTCCTACGAGCAGCACTTC.

The chain couples TRBV29-1 to TRBJ2-7, with 9 nucleotides matching TRBD1. The CDR3 extends over 15 amino acids. The trim removed 0 bases at V and 3 bases at J, leaving 6 bases unmatched. Germline CDR1 SQVTM, CDR2 ANQGSEA. CDR3 sequence: CSVEEGQGKLYEQYF. CDR3 DNA sequence: TGCAGCGTTGAAGAGGGACAGGGAAAACTCTACGAGCAGTACTTC.

This clone is termed large. The chain has TRBV9 and TRBJ1-4, with unresolved D. V lost 0 bases and J 7 bases, leaving 13 bases between the germline ends. The CDR3 is made up of 15 amino acids. The V gene's germline CDR1 is SGDLS and CDR2 YYNGEE. The CDR3 sequence is CASSVADHLSEKLFF. The CDR3 region has the DNA TGTGCCAGCAGCGTAGCAGACCATCTTAGTGAAAAACTGTTTTTT. Full variable domain (outside the CDR3, taken from reference TRBV9 and TRBJ1-4): DSGVTQTPKHLITATGQRVTLRCSPRSGDLSVYWYQQSLDQGLQFLIQYYNGEERAKGNILERFSAQQFPDLHSELNLSSLELGDSALYFCASSVADHLSEKLFFGSGTQLSVL.

This clone was detected only a few times. The chain is built from TRBV30 and TRBJ1-2; the D gene is possibly TRBD1 (6 bases). Trimming removed 1 base at V and 0 bases at J, with 15 bases between. The CDR3 has 16 residues. Germline V gene sequence: CDR1 GTSNPN, CDR2 SVGIG (reference sequence). The CDR3 DNA follows: TGTGCCTGGAGTGAAGGCGGGACACATACTAACTATGGCTACACCTTC. Translation gives CAWSEGGTHTNYGYTF.

This clone came up a few times. The J gene is TRBJ2-7, the V gene TRBV2; a possible D gene is TRBD1 (5 bases). V was pared by 3 bases and J by 7 bases, with 13 bases between. Germline assignment: CDR1 SNHLY and CDR2 FYNNEI. The length of the CDR3 is 13 residues. The CDR3 region is CASSEGLGVEQYF. The CDR3 nucleotides read TGTGCCAGCAGTGAGGGATTAGGGGTTGAGCAGTACTTC.

This chain joins TRBV4-3 and TRBJ1-1; D is unresolved. Trimming removed 4 bases at V and 0 bases at J, with 15 bases between. The CDR3 covers 16 residues. Looked up from germline, CDR1 is LGHNA and CDR2 is YSLEER. The CDR3 here is CASSPGVGRMNTEAFF. The CDR3 nucleotides are TGCGCCAGCAGCCCCGGGGTGGGGAGGATGAACACTGAAGCTTTCTTT.

This clone appeared a single time. The chain links TRBV29-1 to TRBJ2-7; 7 bases fit TRBD1. Per the germline V gene, CDR1 is SQVTM and CDR2 is ANQGSEA. The CDR3 covers 11 residues. Trimming cost V 7 bases and J 6 bases; bases outside gene matches: 6. CDR3 bases: TGCAGCGCCGACAGGGTAGGCGAGCAGTACTTC. Translated, it gives CSADRVGEQYF.

The chain couples TRBV25-1 to TRBJ2-7; possible D gene TRBD1, 5 bases. Trimming pared 3 bases from V and 4 bases from J, leaving 16 bases between. Germline CDR1 reads MGHDK; CDR2 reads SYGVNS. This CDR3 comprises 15 residues. The CDR3 here is CASSDPRQIRYEQYF. In DNA, the CDR3 is TGTGCCAGCAGTGATCCAAGACAGATACGGTACGAGCAGTACTTC.

The chain has TRBV6-6 and TRBJ2-1, with D unclear. Trimming cost V 7 bases and J 2 bases, with 3 bases left between them. CDR1 and CDR2 from the germline V gene are MNHNY and SVGAGI (reference sequence). The length of the CDR3 is 11 residues. CDR3: CASKAYNEQFF. The CDR3 nucleotides are TGTGCCAGCAAGGCCTACAATGAGCAGTTCTTC.